Presented here are 13 T cell receptor beta chains from one specimen sequenced in a study of CD8 T cells in Susac syndrome. An input of about 0.5 to 1 ug of RNA was subjected to reverse transcription using random hexamers. TCRdb passed the immunoSEQ multiplex PCR reads through MiXCR, listing each CDR3 protein once. The sample consists of 150,000 to 180,000 distinct CDR3 sequences, nearly 97% of them appearing once. Sequencing was carried out using CD8+ T cells from PBMCs. Receptor source: a human donor with multiple sclerosis.

V usage is TRBV30 and J usage is TRBJ1-4; no clear D gene. Germline V CDR1 and CDR2: GTSNPN, SVGIG (reference sequence). CDR3 length: 12 residues. V shed 3 bases and J shed 5 bases, with 7 bases lying between them. CDR3 sequence reads: CAWSGVNEKLFF. CDR3 sequence (DNA): TGTGCCTGGAGCGGGGTGAATGAAAAACTGTTTTTT. The whole variable domain, remainder taken from reference TRBV30 and TRBJ1-4, is SQTIHQWPATLVQPVGSPLSLECTVEGTSNPNLYWYRQAAGRGLQLLFYSVGIGQISSEVPQNLSASRPQDRQFILSSKKLLLSDSGFYLCAWSGVNEKLFFGSGTQLSVL.

The chain combines TRBV3-1 with TRBJ2-7, with TRBD2 matching 8 bases. V lost 3 bases, J lost 4 bases, and 8 bases stayed unmatched. This CDR3 contains 15 residues. In germline, CDR1 is LGHDT, CDR2 YNNKEL (reference sequence). The DNA for the CDR3 is TGTGCCAGCAGCCACTCCGGGACTAGACCATACGAGCAGTACTTC. This encodes CASSHSGTRPYEQYF.

The chain links TRBV5-6 to TRBJ1-5; the D gene is possibly TRBD1 (6 bases). Germline CDR1 is SGHDT and CDR2 is YYEEEE. The CDR3 has 15 amino acids. Trimming left V 0 bases short and J 2 bases short, with 9 bases between. The CDR3 here is CASSLGAGGNQPQHF. DNA for the CDR3: TGTGCCAGCAGCTTGGGGGCAGGGGGCAATCAGCCCCAGCATTTT.

The chain recombines TRBV3-1 with TRBJ1-2; D perhaps matches TRBD1 (5 bases). CDR1 LGHDT and CDR2 YNNKEL come from the germline V gene (reference sequence). The CDR3 has 19 amino acids. The V end lost 2 bases, the J end lost 3 bases, and 25 bases lay between the germline ends. The CDR3 bases are TGTGCCAGCAGCCAAAAGGCGGGGCAGGGAAGAACTTATGACTATGGCTACACCTTC. Amino acid sequence: CASSQKAGQGRTYDYGYTF.

This chain connects TRBV12-3 or TRBV12-4 to TRBJ2-1, with D tentatively TRBD1 (5 bases). This CDR3 is 17 amino acids long. V lost 3 bases and J lost 5, with 20 bases in between. The DNA of the CDR3 is TGTGCCAGCAGTTTTCTATCGGTCCCCGACAGAAACAATGAGCAGTTCTTC. This codes for CASSFLSVPDRNNEQFF.

This chain joins TRBV25-1 and TRBJ2-7; D not resolved. Germline values: CDR1 MGHDK, CDR2 SYGVNS. The CDR3 length is 13 residues. V was trimmed by 3 bases and J by 2 bases, leaving 8 bases between them. CDR3 in amino acids: CASSDPLTYEQYV. In DNA form, the CDR3 reads TGTGCCAGCAGTGACCCTCTAACCTACGAGCAGTACGTC.

This CDR3 reads CASSRQGGNEQFF. The CDR3 nucleotides read TGTGCCAGCAGCCGACAGGGTGGAAATGAGCAGTTCTTC. The gene calls are TRBV6-5 and TRBJ2-1; 7 bases are a match to TRBD1. Trimming removed 6 bases from V and 7 bases from J; junction bases left unmatched: 6. Per the germline V gene, CDR1 is MNHEY and CDR2 is SVGAGI. This CDR3 region has 13 residues.

J is TRBJ2-1 and V is TRBV7-9, with TRBD1 identical over 8 bases. This CDR3 comprises 15 residues. The germline V gene has CDR1 SEHNR and CDR2 FQNEAQ (reference sequence). J gave up 2 bases and V 4 bases, and 4 bases lay outside the gene matches. Here the CDR3 DNA reads TGTGCCAGCAGCTCGGACAGGGCTCCCTACAATGAGCAGTTCTTC. Translating it yields CASSSDRAPYNEQFF.

This clonotype has a single count. The rearrangement joins TRBV3-1 to TRBJ1-2; D unclear. From germline, CDR1 is LGHDT and CDR2 YNNKEL (reference sequence). The CDR3 spans 16 residues. Trimming left V 5 bases short and J 5 bases short, with 21 bases between. CDR3 nucleotide sequence: TGTGCCAGCAGCTTGGGAGAAGGGTTGGGCAAGTATGGCTACACCTTC. Amino acids: CASSLGEGLGKYGYTF.

V gene TRBV12-3 or TRBV12-4 combines with J gene TRBJ2-1; 14 bases match TRBD2. The CDR3 is made up of 15 amino acids. The V segment lost 6 bases and the J segment 6 bases; nucleotides outside the gene matches: 4. The CDR3 bases are TGTGCCAGCAGCCCCGGGACTAGCGGGGGCAATGAGCAGTTCTTC. Its translation is CASSPGTSGGNEQFF.

The chain carries TRBV12-3 or TRBV12-4 and TRBJ2-3; a possible D gene is TRBD2 (6 bases). The V and J ends lost 6 bases and 1 base respectively, with 11 bases between them. CDR3 length equals 14 residues. The CDR3 bases are TGTGCCAGCAGCCGGGCGGGGCGCACAGATACGCAGTATTTT. Translating gives CASSRAGRTDTQYF.

This rearrangement joins TRBV27 to TRBJ1-1, with D maybe TRBD1 (6 bases). With 5 bases removed from V and 3 bases from J, the gap between germline ends came to 28 bases. The CDR3 is made up of 19 amino acids. Germline CDR1 reads MNHEY; CDR2 reads SMNVEV (reference sequence). The CDR3 reads CASSPLNPSRGTDDTEAFF. The CDR3, as DNA: TGTGCCAGCAGTCCCCTCAACCCTTCTAGGGGGACGGACGACACTGAAGCTTTCTTT.

J is TRBJ1-1 and V is TRBV19; D uncertain. The germline gives CDR1 LNHDA, CDR2 SQIVND (reference sequence). V dropped 4 bases and J dropped 1 base, with 7 bases sitting between them. CDR3 length equals 13 residues. The DNA of the CDR3 is TGTGCCAGTAGTACGCACGAGAACACTGAAGCTTTCTTT. Translation: CASSTHENTEAFF.